A single sample is the source of the 27 T cell receptor beta chains below, sequenced in a study of CD8+ T cells in alopecia areata. Extraction and reverse transcription of RNA yielded cDNA as the sequencing template. Assay used: immunoSEQ multiplex PCR; TCRdb lists only in-frame clones, some missing. In the table there are approximately 150,000 clones, around 87% of which are singletons. Sequencing used CD8+ T cells sorted from blood, obtained at week 0. The receptor source for this set is a human donor with alopecia areata.

This clone was counted only a few times. V is TRBV4-1 and J is TRBJ2-5; D possibly matches TRBD1 or TRBD2 (5 bases each). The V end was cut by 1 base, the J end by 2 bases, with 11 bases between. The CDR3 loop spans 15 amino acids. CDR1 is MGHRA and CDR2 is YSYEKL in the germline V gene. In DNA, the CDR3 is TGCGCCAGCAGCCAAGGGGACGGACTTCAAGAGACCCAGTACTTC. It codes for CASSQGDGLQETQYF.

A single count supports this clone. The genes are TRBV5-4 and TRBJ2-7; possible D gene TRBD2, 6 bases. V was pared by 4 bases and J by 5 bases, with 19 bases between. The CDR3 runs 15 residues. CDR1 and CDR2 (germline): SGHNT, YYREEE (reference sequence). The CDR3 sequence: CASSPFGGVLDEQYF. The CDR3 coding sequence is TGTGCCAGCAGCCCGTTCGGGGGAGTGCTAGACGAGCAGTACTTC.

This chain connects TRBV19 to TRBJ1-2, with 7 bases lining up with TRBD1. Losses at the gene ends were 10 bases for V and 4 bases for J; bases not matched to a gene: 9. CDR3 size: 13 residues. Looked up from germline, CDR1 is LNHDA and CDR2 is SQIVND (reference sequence). CDR3 nucleotide sequence: TGTGCCATCCGGGACAGACGGGGCTATGGCTACACCTTC. As protein: CAIRDRRGYGYTF.

The rearrangement joins TRBV5-6 to TRBJ2-5, with TRBD1 matching 8 bases. The CDR3 spans 14 residues. Germline assignment: CDR1 SGHDT and CDR2 YYEEEE. With 4 bases clipped from V and 5 bases from J, the junction kept 7 bases outside the gene matches. CDR3 amino acids: CASSVSGGGETQYF. CDR3 nucleotide sequence: TGTGCCAGCAGCGTGTCAGGGGGCGGTGAGACCCAGTACTTC.

This chain connects TRBV27 to TRBJ1-6; D remains unclear. V lost 8 bases and J 1 base, leaving 15 bases between the germline ends. The CDR3 is 16 amino acids. CDR1 is MNHEY and CDR2 is SMNVEV in the germline V gene (reference sequence). The CDR3, as DNA: TGTGCCAGCCGACTTAATACGGGGTCCTATAATTCACCCCTCCACTTT. Protein product: CASRLNTGSYNSPLHF.

A single count supports this clone. CDR3 in DNA: TGTGCCTGGAATACAGGTAGCTCCTACGAGCAGTACTTC. It translates to CAWNTGSSYEQYF. The genes are TRBV30 and TRBJ2-7; a weak D match, TRBD1 (5 bases). The germline V gene encodes CDR1 GTSNPN and CDR2 SVGIG (reference sequence). This CDR3 has 13 amino acids. The germline V and J ends were trimmed by 4 bases and 0 bases, with 10 bases remaining between them.

This clone was detected a few times. The CDR3 DNA reads as TGTGCCAGCACCTTTGATGCTTGGGCGGGGGTGAATGAGCAGTTCTTC. Its translation is CASTFDAWAGVNEQFF. The chain couples TRBV11-2 to TRBJ2-1; 7 bases match TRBD2. In germline, CDR1 is SGHAT, CDR2 FQNNGV. J lost 7 bases, V lost 7 bases, and 16 bases had no gene match. The CDR3 covers 16 residues.

The rearrangement links TRBV7-9 to TRBJ2-7; D unclear. Looked up from germline, CDR1 is SEHNR and CDR2 is FQNEAQ (reference sequence). Trimming pared 5 bases from V and 4 bases from J, leaving 9 bases between. There are 12 residues in the CDR3. The CDR3 loop reads CASSHRAYEQYF. The CDR3, as DNA: TGTGCCAGCAGCCATCGGGCGTACGAGCAGTACTTC.

The chain joins TRBV4-1 to TRBJ2-7, with unresolved D. CDR1 is MGHRA and CDR2 is YSYEKL in the germline V gene. V was clipped by 0 bases and J by 1 base, with 13 bases between them. CDR3 size: 16 residues. CDR3 in amino acids: CASSQDRRGASYEQYF. In DNA form, the CDR3 reads TGCGCCAGCAGCCAAGATAGGCGCGGAGCTTCCTACGAGCAGTACTTC.

The V call is TRBV2, the J call TRBJ2-7, with 7 bases lining up with TRBD1. The CDR3 has 13 amino acids. V was clipped by 7 bases and J by 0 bases; unmatched bases: 3. Germline CDR1 reads SNHLY; CDR2 reads FYNNEI. This CDR3 reads CASKGDSSYEQYF. Here the CDR3 DNA reads TGTGCCAGCAAGGGGGACAGCTCCTACGAGCAGTACTTC.

In this sample, this clone turned up a few times. The chain has TRBV5-5 and TRBJ2-7; no clear D. Germline values: CDR1 SGHKS, CDR2 YYEKEE (reference sequence). The CDR3 is made up of 13 amino acids. V dropped 0 bases and J dropped 4 bases, with 8 bases sitting between them. The CDR3 region is CASSLAAAYEQYF. The CDR3 DNA reads as TGTGCCAGCAGCTTGGCGGCAGCGTACGAGCAGTACTTC.

A few counts support this clone. The chain links TRBV29-1 to TRBJ2-1, with D maybe TRBD2 (6 bases). The germline V gene encodes CDR1 SQVTM and CDR2 ANQGSEA. V lost 5 bases and J 5 bases, leaving 19 bases between the germline ends. The CDR3 contains 15 residues. The chain's CDR3 is CSVFVAGPNHNEQFF. The CDR3 bases are TGCAGCGTTTTTGTGGCGGGGCCAAACCACAATGAGCAGTTCTTC.

The chain is built from TRBV19 and TRBJ2-3; 9 nucleotides align to TRBD1. The germline V gene has CDR1 LNHDA and CDR2 SQIVND (reference sequence). CDR3 length: 15 amino acids. Trimming cost V 9 bases and J 4 bases; bases outside gene matches: 11. CDR3 DNA: TGTGCCAGAACCCTATTGACAGGGGGGGCAGATACGCAGTATTTT. Translation: CARTLLTGGADTQYF.

The genes are TRBV27 and TRBJ2-1; tentatively, D is TRBD1 (5 bases). The CDR3 is made up of 14 amino acids. The V end lost 3 bases, the J end lost 8 bases, and 14 bases lay between the germline ends. Germline CDR1 reads MNHEY; CDR2 reads SMNVEV (reference sequence). The CDR3, as DNA: TGTGCCAGCAGTTTTGAGCCAGGGCCCTATGAGCAGTTCTTC. It translates to CASSFEPGPYEQFF.

V gene TRBV5-1 combines with J gene TRBJ2-7; TRBD2 agrees at 9 bases. Losses at the gene ends were 1 base for V and 1 base for J; bases not matched to a gene: 12. Germline CDR1 SGHRS, CDR2 YFSETQ. There are 18 residues in the CDR3. In nucleotides, the CDR3 is TGCGCCAGCAGCTTGTCTAGCGGGGCTCTATATCCATCCTACGAGCAGTACTTC. It codes for CASSLSSGALYPSYEQYF.

The V call is TRBV6-6, the J call TRBJ1-1; D not resolved. The CDR3 is made up of 14 amino acids. With 2 bases removed from V and 0 bases from J, the gap between germline ends came to 7 bases. In germline, CDR1 is MNHNY, CDR2 SVGAGI (reference sequence). The DNA of the CDR3 is TGTGCCAGCAGTTACACCCGGGTGAACACTGAAGCTTTCTTT. It is translated as CASSYTRVNTEAFF.

This sequence joins TRBV19 and TRBJ2-1; TRBD2 matches 11 bases. The J segment lost 1 base and the V segment lost 8 bases, leaving 10 bases of the junction unmatched. CDR3 length equals 17 residues. Per the germline V gene, CDR1 is LNHDA and CDR2 is SQIVND (reference sequence). In DNA form, the CDR3 reads TGTGCCAGTTGCACTAGCGGGAGAGCAAGATCCTACAATGAGCAGTTCTTC. Translation: CASCTSGRARSYNEQFF. Based on the CDR3 plus reference TRBV19 and TRBJ2-1, the full variable domain is DGGITQSPKYLFRKEGQNVTLSCEQNLNHDAMYWYRQDPGQGLRLIYYSQIVNDFQKGDIAEGYSVSREKKESFPLTVTSAQKNPTAFYLCASCTSGRARSYNEQFFGPGTRLTVL.

This clone appeared a single time. CDR3 nucleotides: TGTGCCTGGAGTGTAACTGGGGACACTGAAGCTTTCTTT. It codes for CAWSVTGDTEAFF. This chain uses TRBV30 with TRBJ1-1, with no clear D. This CDR3 region has 13 residues. With 0 bases removed from V and 3 bases from J, the gap between germline ends came to 8 bases. The germline CDR1 and CDR2 sequences are GTSNPN and SVGIG (reference sequence).

This clone has only one observation. The J gene is TRBJ1-1, the V gene TRBV4-1; weak D call: TRBD1 (6 bases). CDR3 length: 15 residues. From germline, CDR1 is MGHRA and CDR2 YSYEKL. V lost 1 base and J 7 bases, leaving 16 bases between the germline ends. In nucleotides, the CDR3 is TGCGCCAGCAGCCAAGTTGATCAGCAGGGGAATGAAGCTTTCTTT. Encoded protein: CASSQVDQQGNEAFF.

The chain carries TRBV2 and TRBJ1-2; D not resolved. Trimming removed 1 base at V and 3 bases at J, with 12 bases between. CDR3 length: 15 amino acids. Germline CDR1 SNHLY, CDR2 FYNNEI. As DNA, the CDR3 is TGTGCCAGCAGTGAAGGACGTTCTAGTTACTATGGCTACACCTTC. Translating it yields CASSEGRSSYYGYTF.

About this clone itself: One junction end does not reproduce the germline sequence, and a read error may be involved. V usage is TRBV27 and J usage is TRBJ2-7; 10 bases align to TRBD1. Germline V gene lookup returns CDR1 MNHEY and CDR2 SMNVEV (reference sequence). CDR3 length equals 15 residues. The CDR3 loop is CASSTRDRGSDEQYF. In nucleotides, the CDR3 is TGTGCCAGCAGCACCCGGGACAGGGGCTCCGACGAGCAGTACTTC.

The chain carries TRBV9 and TRBJ2-6; TRBD2 is a possible D gene (5 bases). The CDR3 runs 19 residues. Deletions cut 0 bases from V and 0 bases from J, with 16 bases between. The germline V gene encodes CDR1 SGDLS and CDR2 YYNGEE. The CDR3 sequence: CASSVAVHSGSSGANVLTF. The CDR3 region has the DNA TGTGCCAGCAGCGTAGCCGTCCACAGCGGAAGCTCTGGGGCCAACGTCCTGACTTTC.

CDR3 region: CASSLTGAGYEQYF. DNA for the CDR3: TGTGCCAGCAGTTTAACAGGGGCGGGGTACGAGCAGTACTTC. The J gene is TRBJ2-7, the V gene TRBV27; D is possibly TRBD1 (7 bases). V lost 2 bases and J lost 4, with 12 bases in between. The CDR3 has 14 amino acids. CDR1 is MNHEY, CDR2 SMNVEV, per germline (reference sequence).

The chain carries TRBV7-9 and TRBJ2-2; 10 bases agree with TRBD2. CDR3 length equals 16 residues. The J segment lost 5 bases and the V segment lost 7 bases, leaving 10 bases of the junction unmatched. Germline CDR1 reads SEHNR; CDR2 reads FQNEAQ (reference sequence). CDR3 in amino acids: CASITSLAGETGELFF. The CDR3 coding sequence is TGTGCCAGCATCACCTCTCTAGCGGGAGAGACCGGGGAGCTGTTTTTT.

The chain joins TRBV4-1 to TRBJ2-7, with 7 bases aligning to TRBD2. The CDR3 consists of 14 residues. The germline gives CDR1 MGHRA, CDR2 YSYEKL. V shed 1 base and J 7 bases; nucleotides not matched to a gene: 7. The CDR3 loop reads CASSQAPGGWEQYF. The CDR3 coding sequence is TGCGCCAGCAGCCAAGCTCCGGGAGGTTGGGAGCAGTACTTC.

With regard to this clone: Additional DNA sequences in this sample encode the identical CDR3. The chain recombines TRBV29-1 with TRBJ2-7, with TRBD2 as a possible D gene (5 bases). Looked up from germline, CDR1 is SQVTM and CDR2 is ANQGSEA. The germline V and J ends were trimmed by 4 bases and 3 bases, with 7 bases remaining between them. This CDR3 region has 11 residues. Here the CDR3 DNA reads TGCAGCGTTGTAGAGGGCTACGAGCAGTACTTC. Its translation: CSVVEGYEQYF.

The chain has TRBV27 and TRBJ2-3; D unclear. This CDR3 is built from 15 residues. Germline CDR1 MNHEY, CDR2 SMNVEV (reference sequence). The V and J ends lost 4 bases and 4 bases respectively, with 15 bases between them. This CDR3 reads CASSSSRNLADTQYF. In nucleotides, the CDR3 is TGTGCCAGCAGTTCGTCTAGGAATCTGGCAGATACGCAGTATTTT.